This TCR beta chain is from a study of cytomegalovirus exposure and HLA in healthy donors. The CDR3 totals 13 residues. Germline CDR1 is GTSNPN and CDR2 is SVGIG (reference sequence). J lost 2 bases, V lost 5 bases, and 3 bases had no gene match. To note about this clone: Antigen specificity is unknown.

Study-level findings and limits: Fewer N-insertions than the approximately 610-donor mean were reportedly shown by an Asian-associated ancestry cluster in a later analysis. Later on, analysis showed that most CMV-associated TCR beta chains appeared to be HLA-restricted. Donor immune exposure was known only as CMV serostatus.

PCR involved 60 Vbeta and 13 Jbeta primers. Per the authors' pipeline: Later work found 80 million or so unique TCR beta chains, with around 10 million shared. Sequencing was performed with immunoSEQ multiplex PCR; in TCRdb, only in-frame clones are kept and a portion is missing. The D gene and trimming were derived from the DNA, and the V and J assignments and clone size from that table. The table includes approximately 160,000 clones, roughly 78% detected once. The TCR originated in a woman in her 50s in good health and CMV-seropositive. This chain connects TRBV30 to TRBJ2-3, with 8 bases aligning to TRBD1. The specimen sequenced was PBMCs. The CDR3 loop reads CAWDRGFTDTQYF. CDR3 nucleotide sequence: TGTGCCTGGGACAGGGGATTCACAGATACGCAGTATTTT. The full variable domain, completed using reference TRBV30 and TRBJ2-3, is SQTIHQWPATLVQPVGSPLSLECTVEGTSNPNLYWYRQAAGRGLQLLFYSVGIGQISSEVPQNLSASRPQDRQFILSSKKLLLSDSGFYLCAWDRGFTDTQYFGPGTRLTVL.